This TCR beta chain was documented in a study of T cells in Graves' hyperthyroidism and ophthalmopathy. Germline values: CDR1 MNHEY, CDR2 SMNVEV (reference sequence). The CDR3 is 18 amino acids. The V and J ends lost 8 bases and 7 bases respectively, with 29 bases between them. This clonotype has only a few counts. The antigen is undetermined. Any patient presenting with uncontrolled infection, other autoimmune disease, pregnancy or lactation was left out. More than 9.5 ml fresh peripheral blood yielded the PBMCs. The TCR beta CDR3 regions underwent amplification using RNA transcripts as the source. The TCR CDR3 first-round RT-PCR relied on the HTBI primer set. TCRdb processed the multiplex PCR reads anew with MiXCR; each CDR3 protein has one entry. This table has fewer than 300,000 distinct CDR3 sequences, about 16% appearing once. Study-wide findings and caveats: Separation of ophthalmopathy from stable hyperthyroidism was achieved by a 13 V-J model.

The chain combines TRBV27 with TRBJ1-4; maybe TRBD1 (5 bases). The source is a woman between 50 and 59 years old with Graves' hyperthyroidism that later progressed to Graves' ophthalmopathy. The sample taken for sequencing was blood. The CDR3 loop is CASSKPTDTTRGPEKLFF. Written as DNA, the CDR3 is TGTGCCAGCTCCAAACCGACGGACACGACAAGGGGACCTGAAAAACTGTTTTTT.